The source of this T cell receptor beta chain is a study of T-cell reconstitution after alpha-beta-depleted transplantation in children. Construction of the TCRbeta library involved unique molecular identifiers. A single record per CDR3 protein comes from TCRdb applying MiXCR to the PCR reads. Of approximately 190,000 distinct CDR3 sequences in the sample, around 7.7% were seen once. This CDR3 contains 15 residues. V trimming: 6 bases; J trimming: 1 base; junction bases outside the gene matches: 8. The gene calls are TRBV12-3 or TRBV12-4 and TRBJ2-7, with 8 bases aligning to TRBD1. This sequence originates from a male patient aged 2-15 years who had a stem cell transplant for acute myeloid leukemia, so the T cells may come from the graft donor. Here the sequenced sample was PBMCs, mostly from graft donor cells, taken 360 days after TCRalphabeta/CD19-depleted stem cell transplant. The CDR3 loop is CASRDQGALSYEQYF. CDR3 nucleotides: TGTGCCAGCAGGGACCAGGGGGCGCTTTCCTACGAGCAGTACTTC.